The clone carrying this T cell receptor beta chain was picked up many times. What it binds is unknown. This CDR3 contains 16 residues. Germline-derived CDR1 and CDR2 are LNHNV and YYDKDF (reference sequence). The germline V and J ends were trimmed by 0 bases and 2 bases, with 13 bases remaining between them. The data originate from a study of T cells in Graves' hyperthyroidism and ophthalmopathy. For the study at large: Pretreatment peripheral blood was obtained at initial diagnosis. General study results and limits: The blood repertoire included most of the expanded thyroid clonotypes above 0.001.

TCR beta CDR3 region amplification was performed from RNA transcripts. Using the HTBI primer set, a first-round RT-PCR was run on the TCR CDR3. TCRdb reanalysed the multiplex PCR reads using MiXCR and keeps one entry per CDR3 protein. The table lists 300,000 to 350,000 distinct CDR3 sequences, around 18% of them singletons. Each ophthalmopathy patient scored at least 3 on the Clinical Activity Score and at least 4 on NOSPECS grade, with duration under 3 months. Thyroid ultrasound, orbital computed tomography, clinical symptoms, and serum thyroxine and TRAb underpinned diagnoses. The chain links TRBV15 to TRBJ2-5; D might be TRBD2 (6 bases). The receptor was derived from a woman between 40 and 50 years old with Graves' ophthalmopathy. The sample was blood. CDR3 protein: CATSREGIGRQETQYF. The CDR3 bases are TGTGCCACCAGCAGAGAGGGCATAGGGAGGCAAGAGACCCAGTACTTC.